This record covers a single T cell receptor beta chain. The table lists this clone with a few counts. Which antigen it targets is not known. Base qualities are not recorded, but no much larger clone differs from it by a single base. Counted from cysteine to phenylalanine, this CDR3 has 17 amino acids. Just CDR3 DNA is preserved here, 51 bases in frame from base 1. V is trimmed back by 3 bases and J by 2 bases, and the junction contains 8 bases that no gene match accounts for. The germline V gene sets CDR1 to MGHDK and CDR2 to SYGVNS. The sample is drawn from a study of shared clonotypes between healthy human individuals (dated by TCRdb to 2020 to 2022). A note on the overall study: A couple of women and a few men aged 18 to 49 years were included in the cohort. For each donor, CD4 naive and CD4 memory were each run on three plates, CD8 naive on two plates, and CD8 memory on one plate. The study deeply sequenced blood TCR repertoires of about five healthy adults to estimate repertoire size and the extent of clonotype sharing between individuals. Different laboratories and diverse techniques were used to prepare libraries and sequence TCR repertoires, to increase sequencing depth and limit assay-specific biases. Leukapheresis yielded between about 0.9 and 9.5 billion PBMCs per donor. Points the paper makes about the study in general: Because the study included only a small number of donors, the genetic and exposure-history diversity represented was limited. Larger estimated clonotype richness was generally found for naive subsets than for memory subsets. Higher generation probabilities were observed for clonotypes shared by all four sorted-subset donors than for non-shared clonotypes. Sampling was restricted to blood, and TCR repertoires in tissues likely differ from the TCR repertoires found in blood. Across a handful of donors, approximately 4.6% of naive CD4, roughly 3.8% of naive CD8, 2.3% of memory CD4, and approximately 0.4% of memory CD8 clonotypes were shared. Based on pairwise subsampling, the degree of clonotype sharing among donors was expected to be affected by sequencing depth. Even with the large sequencing depth, rarefaction of the sorted-subset datasets indicated that sequencing was incomplete.

Healthy HIV-negative adults with no recently reported acute infections or vaccinations were included as donors. Only Caucasian adults living in Nashville, Tennessee, USA were represented among the donors. CD4+ T cells were enriched by magnetic negative selection, after which naive cells were positively selected on CD45RA and the negative fraction was taken as the memory subset. After blood collection by leukapheresis, PBMCs were isolated using Ficoll-Histopaque density gradient centrifugation and then cryopreserved in the vapor phase of liquid nitrogen. Purity and quantity of every magnetically sorted T cell population were checked by analytical flow cytometry. From each sorted fraction, genomic DNA was isolated and quantified by UV absorbance on a Nanodrop 2000c. Using the deep immunoSEQ assay, TCR CDR3 regions were amplified from genomic DNA by multiplex PCR. Extracted genomic DNA from each cell subset was distributed evenly across all wells of several immunoSEQ 96-well plates, and each plate was treated as a replicate. For sorted subsets, approximately 190 ng genomic DNA, equal to tens of thousands of T cell genomes, was loaded into each replicate PCR. The purified libraries were quantified using a Qubit 3.0 fluorometer, sized with a Bioanalyzer 2100, and then quantified again using the KAPA Library Quantification kit. Each immunoSEQ 96-well plate was sequenced on its own single-read 150-cycle Illumina NextSeq 550 flow cell. As for how the authors treated the data: The immunoSEQ output contained only junctional sequences without quality scores, so filtering could not match that applied to full-length reads. To assign V/J genes and CDR3, sequences were annotated using PyIR, a Python wrapper for IgBLAST v1.9, with IMGT germline references. Reads were removed for weak V/J assignments (E-value above 1e-6), missing CDR3, stop codons, out-of-frame junctions, or ambiguous translated residues. V3J clonotypes were defined by identical inferred V gene, J gene, and CDR3 amino acid sequence. The percentage overlap between two repertoires was calculated by dividing the number of shared unique clonotypes by the size of the smaller repertoire. Richness of each repertoire was evaluated using RTK rarefaction, the Chao1 estimator, and Recon v2.1 estimates of unobserved clonotypes. Generation probabilities for all TCRbeta clonotypes obtained by the gDNA method from a few donors were computed using OLGA. TCRdb holds this immuneACCESS table with in-frame rearrangements only. Some clones are missing; in checked studies, unresolved V genes explain under half, and the rest has no known cause. V and J calls and clone size come straight from that table; D and trimming were deduced from the DNA. The sample contains hundreds of thousands of clones, around four fifths of them found a single time. The top ten hold around 2% of the sample.

The source is a woman aged 25-40 years in good health. The sequenced sample consisted of memory CD4+ T cells sorted from blood. The sample's cell subset or site label is to be understood as: CD45RA-negative fraction. The chain employs TRBV25-1 and TRBJ2-1, and TRBD1 matches 9 of the central bases. Read as DNA, the sequence is TGTGCCAGCAGTGATTCCGGGACAGGGTCAACCTACAATGAGCAGTTCTTC. Its protein reads: CASSDSGTGSTYNEQFF.